This entry lists 8 T cell receptor beta chains sequenced from one sample in a study of spatial heterogeneity in lung cancer. TCRdb used MiXCR to reprocess the 5' RACE reads, holding one entry per CDR3 protein. The sample holds about 47,000 distinct CDR3 sequences; less than 9% are singletons and the top ten take roughly 35%. Time point in this sample: blood at routine non-recurrence follow-up after resection. The authors sequenced whole RNA from tumor, nontumor lung or frozen PBMC without sorting. This sample comprised PBMCs, obtained at follow-up. These TCRs come from a female donor with early-stage non-small cell lung cancer.

This clonotype was counted only a few times. The rearrangement joins TRBV6-5 to TRBJ2-2, with a tentative D call TRBD2 (6 bases). The germline CDR1 and CDR2 sequences are MNHEY and SVGAGI. V dropped 5 bases and J dropped 4 bases, with 11 bases sitting between them. CDR3 length: 14 residues. The CDR3 region has the DNA TGTGCCAGCAGTCGGGGACTGATCACCGGGGAGCTGTTTTTT. Protein: CASSRGLITGELFF.

The chain couples TRBV24-1 to TRBJ2-5; the D gene is possibly TRBD2 (6 bases). Trimming shortened V by 4 bases and J by 2 bases, and 13 bases separated the two germline ends. Germline V gene lookup returns CDR1 KGHDR and CDR2 SFDVKD. This CDR3 has 15 amino acids. CDR3 DNA sequence: TGTGCCACCAGTGACGCTCGGGACTCTCAAGAGACCCAGTACTTC. It is translated as CATSDARDSQETQYF.

This clonotype occurred many times. The chain recombines TRBV6-6 with TRBJ2-3; no definite D call. The CDR3 has 15 residues. CDR1 MNHNY and CDR2 SVGAGI come from the germline V gene (reference sequence). Trimming pared 7 bases from V and 5 bases from J, leaving 19 bases between. The CDR3 DNA reads as TGTGCCAGCAATTCTGGGCTGATGATGGTAGATACGCAGTATTTT. It specifies CASNSGLMMVDTQYF.

This clonotype was counted ten times or more. V usage is TRBV5-1 and J usage is TRBJ1-5, with no clear D. Germline values: CDR1 SGHRS, CDR2 YFSETQ. The CDR3 extends over 13 amino acids. V was clipped by 0 bases and J by 6 bases, with 7 bases between them. For the CDR3, the DNA is TGCGCCAGCAGCTTGGTTGGCGGTCAGCCCCAGCATTTT. Protein product: CASSLVGGQPQHF.

This clonotype showed up many times. DNA for the CDR3: TGCAGTGCTAGAGCAGGGCGAGAGACCCAGTACTTC. Translated: CSARAGRETQYF. The V and J genes are TRBV20-1 and TRBJ2-5; perhaps TRBD1 as D (5 bases). The length of the CDR3 is 12 residues. Germline CDR1 reads DFQATT; CDR2 reads SNEGSKA (reference sequence). The germline V and J ends were trimmed by 1 base and 4 bases, with 7 bases remaining between them.

This clonotype has more than one count but fewer than ten. The chain recombines TRBV28 with TRBJ1-3; 7 bases line up with TRBD1. Germline CDR1 is MDHEN and CDR2 is SYDVKM. The CDR3 is 14 residues long. The trim removed 3 bases at V and 4 bases at J, leaving 3 bases unmatched. The CDR3 coding sequence is TGTGCCAGCAGTTTTCCGACAGGGGGAAACACCATATATTTT. Translated: CASSFPTGGNTIYF. The variable domain in full, completed from reference TRBV28 and TRBJ1-3, reads DVKVTQSSRYLVKRTGEKVFLECVQDMDHENMFWYRQDPGLGLRLIYFSYDVKMKEKGDIPEGYSVSREKKERFSLILESASTNQTSMYLCASSFPTGGNTIYFGEGSWLTVV.

This clonotype was counted only a few times. The chain is built from TRBV18 and TRBJ1-1; D ambiguous. Germline V gene lookup returns CDR1 KGHSH and CDR2 LQKENI. Trimming shortened V by 4 bases and J by 1 base, and 7 bases separated the two germline ends. The CDR3 totals 13 residues. The CDR3 loop is CASSLNKNTEAFF. In DNA, the CDR3 is TGTGCCAGCTCACTAAACAAGAACACTGAAGCTTTCTTT.

This clonotype was found a few times. The J gene is TRBJ2-3, the V gene TRBV5-4, with TRBD2 matching 16 bases. V gave up 4 bases and J gave up 2 bases; unmatched junction bases: 7. In germline, CDR1 is SGHNT, CDR2 YYREEE (reference sequence). The CDR3 is made up of 18 amino acids. CDR3 sequence: CASSAPGLAGGVTDTQYF. The CDR3 bases are TGTGCCAGCAGCGCTCCGGGACTAGCGGGGGGGGTCACAGATACGCAGTATTTT. Full variable domain (rest looked up from reference TRBV5-4 and TRBJ2-3): ETGVTQSPTHLIKTRGQQVTLRCSSQSGHNTVSWYQQALGQGPQFIFQYYREEENGRGNFPPRFSGLQFPNYSSELNVNALELDDSALYLCASSAPGLAGGVTDTQYFGPGTRLTVL.